The clone carrying this T cell receptor (beta chain) is judged medium-sized. Its antigen is undetermined. Each CDR3 protein gets one entry after TCRdb re-called the 5' RACE reads with MiXCR. Seen here are 25,000 or so distinct CDR3 sequences, approximately 7% observed once, and the top ten hold 12% to 15%. The data belong to a study of T-cell memory formation after mild COVID-19. Study results and limitations: Mainly in CM and EM were contracting CD4+ clones; CD8+ were in EMRA.

Germline V CDR1 and CDR2: SGHVS, FQNEAQ. The junction had 5 bases not matched to a gene; V was cut back by 5 bases and J by 4 bases. The CDR3 is 15 amino acids. The J gene is TRBJ1-4, the V gene TRBV7-8; the match to TRBD1 covers 9 bases. Sequences were obtained from PBMCs or a T cell subset sorted from them (not recorded which). The clonotype comes from an adult woman who had mild COVID-19 (a few samples of this study predate the infection). Cell type and time point are not known. CDR3 amino acids: CASSRGGQGNEKLFF. CDR3 sequence (DNA): TGTGCCAGCAGCCGCGGGGGACAGGGTAATGAAAAACTGTTTTTT.